The 25 T cell receptor beta chains below were found in one sample sequenced in a study of cytomegalovirus exposure and HLA in healthy donors. 60 Vbeta and 13 Jbeta primers were used in PCR. Assay: immunoSEQ multiplex PCR; the TCRdb copy retains only in-frame clones and omits some. The table includes some 96,000 clones, roughly 80% detected once. Material: PBMCs. The receptors stem from a middle-aged man in good health and CMV-seropositive.

CDR3 amino acids: CASSIYSDTQYF. DNA for the CDR3: TGTGCCAGCAGCATTTACTCAGATACGCAGTATTTT. The chain couples TRBV7-2 to TRBJ2-3; D unclear. The CDR3 runs to 12 residues. The ends were cut back, 5 bases at V and 4 bases at J, with 7 bases in the middle. Germline V gene data show CDR1 as SGHTA and CDR2 as FQGNSA.

Only a few counts were recorded for this clone. This chain links TRBV29-1 with TRBJ2-1; 7 bases are shared with TRBD1. Per germline, CDR1 SQVTM and CDR2 ANQGSEA. V lost 4 bases, J lost 5 bases, and 14 bases stayed unmatched. This CDR3 spans 16 amino acids. This CDR3 reads CSVGSGGGSMDNEQFF. DNA of the CDR3: TGCAGCGTTGGTTCAGGGGGTGGGTCGATGGACAATGAGCAGTTCTTC.

The chain links TRBV14 to TRBJ2-1; 8 nucleotides line up with TRBD1. CDR1 SGHDN and CDR2 FVKESK come from the germline V gene. This CDR3 contains 18 residues. The V segment lost 3 bases and the J segment 8 bases; nucleotides outside the gene matches: 18. The CDR3 loop is CASSHLIDRGYLPDEQFF. CDR3 in DNA: TGTGCCAGCAGCCATCTCATCGACAGGGGTTACCTTCCGGATGAGCAGTTCTTC. The complete variable domain, with remaining parts taken from reference TRBV14 and TRBJ2-1, reads EAGVTQFPSHSVIEKGQTVTLRCDPISGHDNLYWYRRVMGKEIKFLLHFVKESKQDESGMPNNRFLAERTGGTYSTLKVQPAELEDSGVYFCASSHLIDRGYLPDEQFFGPGTRLTVL.

The chain uses TRBV28 and TRBJ2-5, with 13 nucleotides matching TRBD2. Matching the DNA end better, TRBJ2-7 makes the J call doubtful. Germline-derived CDR1 and CDR2 are MDHEN and SYDVKM. The CDR3 covers 15 residues. The CDR3 sequence: CASSSPTSGRYEQYF. The CDR3, as DNA: TGTGCCAGCAGTTCCCCGACTAGCGGGAGGTACGAGCAGTACTTC.

This chain connects TRBV5-1 to TRBJ2-2; D remains unclear. The CDR3 is 16 residues long. Trimming pared 0 bases from V and 1 base from J, leaving 10 bases between. CDR1 is SGHRS and CDR2 is YFSETQ in the germline V gene. CDR3 amino acids: CASSLGALENTGELFF. The CDR3 DNA reads as TGCGCCAGCAGCTTGGGAGCCCTCGAGAACACCGGGGAGCTGTTTTTT.

The V gene is TRBV13, the J gene TRBJ2-2; D is undetermined. This CDR3 contains 14 residues. Germline CDR1 is PRHDT and CDR2 is FYEKMQ (reference sequence). V lost 5 bases to trimming and J lost 1 base, with 8 bases between them. CDR3 region: CASSIRQNTGELFF. For the CDR3, the DNA is TGTGCCAGCAGCATCAGACAGAACACCGGGGAGCTGTTTTTT.

The genes are TRBV27 and TRBJ2-4; D unresolved. CDR1 is MNHEY, CDR2 SMNVEV, per germline (reference sequence). CDR3 length equals 15 residues. V was clipped by 0 bases and J by 3 bases, with 9 bases between them. The CDR3 sequence: CASSLSRAGKNIQYF. For the CDR3, the DNA is TGTGCCAGCAGTTTATCGAGAGCTGGCAAAAACATTCAGTACTTC.

The chain carries TRBV11-3 and TRBJ2-2, with 11 bases identical to TRBD1. Germline CDR1 is SGHNT and CDR2 is YENEEA. CDR3 length: 15 residues. The trim removed 4 bases at V and 4 bases at J, leaving 2 bases unmatched. CDR3 DNA: TGTGCCAGCAGCTCCGGGACAGGGGGCACCGGGGAGCTGTTTTTT. It codes for CASSSGTGGTGELFF.

The genes are TRBV4-3 and TRBJ2-1; D not resolved. V lost 0 bases to trimming and J lost 3 bases, with 12 bases between them. Germline V gene lookup returns CDR1 LGHNA and CDR2 YSLEER. The CDR3 covers 16 residues. The chain's CDR3 is CASSQDGISFYNEQFF. CDR3 DNA: TGCGCCAGCAGCCAAGATGGCATATCGTTCTACAATGAGCAGTTCTTC.

This clone has a single count. This rearrangement joins TRBV10-3 to TRBJ2-1; 8 bases agree with TRBD2. V shed 4 bases and J 8 bases; nucleotides not matched to a gene: 10. Germline-derived CDR1 and CDR2 are ENHRY and SYGVKD. This CDR3 region has 15 residues. The CDR3 sequence: CAISGRGSGNDEQFF. As DNA, the CDR3 is TGTGCCATCAGTGGCCGAGGTAGCGGGAACGATGAGCAGTTCTTC.

The chain carries TRBV6-6 and TRBJ2-7; weak D call: TRBD1 (6 bases). The germline V and J ends were trimmed by 0 bases and 2 bases, with 11 bases remaining between them. Germline CDR1 is MNHNY and CDR2 is SVGAGI (reference sequence). The CDR3 spans 15 residues. Here the CDR3 reads CASSYSAGAAYEQYF. The CDR3 coding sequence is TGTGCCAGCAGTTACTCAGCAGGGGCGGCCTACGAGCAGTACTTC.

The rearrangement links TRBV11-3 to TRBJ2-2, with D possibly matching TRBD2 (5 bases). V dropped 6 bases and J dropped 7 bases, with 12 bases sitting between them. This CDR3 contains 13 residues. The V gene's germline CDR1 is SGHNT and CDR2 YENEEA. The CDR3 DNA is TGTGCCAGCAGTTACGGTCGGGGCGGGGAGCTGTTTTTT. This encodes CASSYGRGGELFF.

This chain uses TRBV7-2 with TRBJ2-5, with 7 bases matching TRBD1. This CDR3 is built from 14 residues. Trimming at V came to 5 bases and at J to 5 bases, leaving 8 bases not matched to a gene. Germline CDR1 and CDR2: SGHTA and FQGNSA. DNA of the CDR3: TGTGCCAGCAGCCGGGACAGTTCGTTTGAGACCCAGTACTTC. Its translation: CASSRDSSFETQYF.

The V call is TRBV7-6, the J call TRBJ1-1; a possible D gene is TRBD1 (6 bases). V was pared by 5 bases and J by 7 bases, with 20 bases between. From germline, CDR1 is SGHVS and CDR2 FNYEAQ. This CDR3 has 15 residues. The CDR3: CASSPLSGGADEAFF. The CDR3 DNA reads as TGTGCCAGCAGCCCCCTATCGGGGGGCGCGGATGAAGCTTTCTTT. Based on the CDR3 plus reference TRBV7-6 and TRBJ1-1, the full variable domain is GAGVSQSPRYKVTKRGQDVALRCDPISGHVSLYWYRQALGQGPEFLTYFNYEAQQDKSGLPNDRFSAERPEGSISTLTIQRTEQRDSAMYRCASSPLSGGADEAFFGQGTRLTVV.

The chain uses TRBV7-2 and TRBJ2-7; TRBD2 agrees at 9 bases. The CDR3 runs to 17 residues. Unmatched junction bases numbered 14, after V lost 2 bases and J lost 6 bases. Looked up from germline, CDR1 is SGHTA and CDR2 is FQGNSA. The CDR3 protein is CASSLIWTSDFPGEQYF. CDR3 nucleotide sequence: TGTGCCAGCAGCTTAATCTGGACTAGCGATTTTCCCGGCGAGCAGTACTTC.

In this sample, this clone turned up once. The chain couples TRBV10-2 to TRBJ2-7, with D perhaps TRBD1 (5 bases). The CDR3 runs 16 residues. Trimming shortened V by 10 bases and J by 2 bases, and 24 bases separated the two germline ends. The V gene's germline CDR1 is WSHSY and CDR2 SAAADI. DNA of the CDR3: TGCGCCACCCAGACTTCGGACACGGACAATACCTACGAGCAGTACTTC. It codes for CATQTSDTDNTYEQYF.

The gene calls are TRBV6-6 and TRBJ1-3; tentative D call: TRBD1 (5 bases). Trimming cost V 11 bases and J 3 bases, with 11 bases left between them. Per the germline V gene, CDR1 is MNHNY and CDR2 is SVGAGI (reference sequence). This CDR3 region has 12 residues. The CDR3 nucleotides are TGTGCCGGCCGGGGACTTGGAAACACCATATATTTT. Amino acid sequence: CAGRGLGNTIYF.

The genes are TRBV27 and TRBJ2-2, with TRBD2 identical over 10 bases. The CDR3 runs to 17 residues. Germline V gives CDR1 MNHEY, CDR2 SMNVEV (reference sequence). J lost 6 bases, V lost 6 bases, and 13 bases had no gene match. The CDR3 DNA reads TGTGCCAGCAGCAATCTTTGGATAGCGGGAGGACCCGGGGAGCTGTTTTTT. This encodes CASSNLWIAGGPGELFF.

The chain links TRBV6-5 to TRBJ1-2; D may be TRBD1 (6 bases). CDR1 and CDR2 (germline): MNHEY, SVGAGI. Trimming stripped 4 bases from V and 13 bases from J, with 16 bases between. This CDR3 has 12 amino acids. As DNA, the CDR3 is TGTGCCAGCAGTTGGGGGGGCGAGGACTCCACCTTC. Its translation: CASSWGGEDSTF.

The J gene is TRBJ2-3, the V gene TRBV19, with 10 bases fitting TRBD2. V dropped 4 bases and J dropped 10; count of bases not matched to a gene: 8. CDR1 and CDR2 from the germline V gene are LNHDA and SQIVND (reference sequence). This CDR3 comprises 14 residues. In nucleotides, the CDR3 is TGTGCCAGTAGTACAGCGGGGGGGTTAACGGCGCAGTATTTT. It specifies CASSTAGGLTAQYF.

This clone was observed a few times. J is TRBJ2-1 and V is TRBV4-1; 7 positions agree with TRBD1. CDR3 length: 14 amino acids. J gave up 6 bases and V 4 bases, and 6 bases lay outside the gene matches. The germline gives CDR1 MGHRA, CDR2 YSYEKL. The CDR3 spells CASSLADRVNEQFF. The CDR3 DNA reads TGCGCCAGCAGCCTAGCCGACAGGGTCAATGAGCAGTTCTTC.

This clone is a singleton in its sample. This chain's CDR3 is CASSRGQEHTEAFF. The DNA of the CDR3 is TGTGCCAGCAGCCGCGGACAGGAGCACACTGAAGCTTTCTTT. J is TRBJ1-1 and V is TRBV5-6, with TRBD1 matching over 7 bases. The CDR3 extends over 14 amino acids. After removal of 4 bases from V and 3 bases from J, the junction contained 6 bases not matched to a gene. CDR1 SGHDT and CDR2 YYEEEE come from the germline V gene.

The chain is built from TRBV4-3 and TRBJ2-2; tentatively, D is TRBD2 (6 bases). CDR3 length equals 15 residues. Trimming removed 4 bases from V and 6 bases from J, with 15 bases in between. CDR1 is LGHNA, CDR2 YSLEER, per germline. The CDR3 region is CASSRDAGRAGELFF. In DNA, the CDR3 is TGCGCCAGCAGCCGCGATGCGGGAAGGGCCGGGGAGCTGTTTTTT.

The chain uses TRBV7-2 and TRBJ2-3; no firm D call. CDR3 length equals 15 residues. Trimming stripped 0 bases from V and 0 bases from J, with 7 bases between. Germline lookup yields CDR1 SGHTA and CDR2 FQGNSA. The CDR3 loop is CASSLASRSTDTQYF. In DNA form, the CDR3 reads TGTGCCAGCAGCTTAGCTTCGCGGAGCACAGATACGCAGTATTTT.

The chain joins TRBV5-4 to TRBJ2-1; 7 positions match TRBD2. CDR3 length equals 14 residues. Trimming removed 2 bases from V and 5 bases from J; junction bases left unmatched: 4. Germline-derived CDR1 and CDR2 are SGHNT and YYREEE (reference sequence). CDR3 sequence reads: CASSFDLADNEQFF. The CDR3 DNA follows: TGTGCCAGCAGCTTCGACCTAGCGGACAATGAGCAGTTCTTC.